This TCR beta chain derives from a study of blood T cell repertoires in COVID-19. In the original processing: The authors estimated nucleated cell counts from reference gene primer amplification. Repertoires were generated with immunoSEQ multiplex PCR, while TCRdb's copy carries only in-frame clones and drops some. The D gene and trimming were derived from the DNA, and the V and J assignments and clone size from that table. Of about 270,000 clones listed, 85% to 95% were seen once; the top ten hold about 3%. CDR1 and CDR2 from the germline V gene are MNHNY and SVGAGI (reference sequence). CDR3 length equals 13 residues. V was pared by 7 bases and J by 3 bases, with 6 bases of the junction left unmatched.

The receptor's source is a man aged 40-49 years who had been exposed to COVID-19. Sequencing used PBMCs or T cells enriched from blood (not recorded which). The J gene is TRBJ2-7, the V gene TRBV6-6, with TRBD1 matching over 7 bases. This CDR3 is CASIETGSYEQYF. The CDR3 DNA reads TGTGCCAGCATCGAGACAGGGAGCTACGAGCAGTACTTC.